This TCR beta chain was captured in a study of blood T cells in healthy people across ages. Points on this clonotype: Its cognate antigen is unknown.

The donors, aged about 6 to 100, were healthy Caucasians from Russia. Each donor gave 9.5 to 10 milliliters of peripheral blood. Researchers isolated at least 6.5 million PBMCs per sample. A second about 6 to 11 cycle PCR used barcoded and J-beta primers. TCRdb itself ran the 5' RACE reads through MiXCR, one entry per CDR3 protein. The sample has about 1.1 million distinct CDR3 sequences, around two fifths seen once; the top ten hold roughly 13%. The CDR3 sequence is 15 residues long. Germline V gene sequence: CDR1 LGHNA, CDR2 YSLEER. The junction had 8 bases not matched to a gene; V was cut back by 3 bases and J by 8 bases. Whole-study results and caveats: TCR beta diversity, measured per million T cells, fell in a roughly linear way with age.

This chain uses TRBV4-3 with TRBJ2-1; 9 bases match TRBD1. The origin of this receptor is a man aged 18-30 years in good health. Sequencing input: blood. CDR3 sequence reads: CASSQDDDRGDEQFF. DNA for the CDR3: TGCGCCAGCAGCCAGGACGATGACAGGGGGGATGAGCAGTTCTTC.